A single sample is the source of the 24 T cell receptor beta chains below, sequenced in a study of Ad26.COV2.S vaccination and SARS-CoV-2 variants. Sequencing used immunoSEQ multiplex PCR; TCRdb keeps in-frame clones, though not all of them. The data show 300,000 to 400,000 clones, around four fifths seen once. Treatment reported: around 19 received Ad26.COV2.S at low or high dose, single or two shots; several received placebo; per-sample allocation not given. Sampling took place 63 days after the first vaccine or placebo injection. The source material was peripheral blood, sampled in a trial of Ad26.COV2.S vaccine versus placebo. The receptors shown here come from a person between 18 and 65 years old who received the Ad26.COV2.S COVID-19 vaccine or a placebo.

Regarding this clone: No DNA is shown, since the ends of the CDR3 on it are uncertain; the CDR3 is the one TCRdb lists. The rearrangement links TRBV27 to TRBJ2-1; the DNA was not compared with TRBD2, the D call given in the table. The germline gives CDR1 MNHEY, CDR2 SMNVEV (reference sequence). The CDR3 numbers 15 amino acids, ends counted. The CDR3 spells CASSFLAAGRNEQFF.

The gene calls are TRBV29-1 and TRBJ1-2; D not certain. This CDR3 region has 13 residues. The germline V gene has CDR1 SQVTM and CDR2 ANQGSEA. V was cut by 5 bases and J by 0 bases, with 10 bases left in between. The CDR3 DNA reads TGCAGCGTTCTGTCAGCTCCTAACTATGGCTACACCTTC. Translating it yields CSVLSAPNYGYTF.

The V and J genes are TRBV19 and TRBJ1-5; unclear D gene. Trimming cost V 7 bases and J 0 bases, with 10 bases left between them. Germline CDR1 reads LNHDA; CDR2 reads SQIVND (reference sequence). CDR3 length: 14 residues. The CDR3, as DNA: TGTGCCAGTACTGACGCAAATAGCAATCAGCCCCAGCATTTT. This encodes CASTDANSNQPQHF.

The chain recombines TRBV28 with TRBJ1-2; TRBD1 might be the D (5 bases). This CDR3 has 14 residues. With 7 bases removed from V and 4 bases from J, the gap between germline ends came to 16 bases. In germline, CDR1 is MDHEN, CDR2 SYDVKM. CDR3 protein: CASTNSGQIYGYTF. DNA for the CDR3: TGTGCCAGCACCAACTCAGGGCAGATCTATGGCTACACCTTC.

This clone occurred once. The CDR3 DNA is TGTGCCAGCAGTCGATGGGACAGGGGGCGAGAGGAGACCCAGTACTTC. It yields the protein CASSRWDRGREETQYF. This chain links TRBV28 with TRBJ2-5, with 12 bases matching TRBD1. The CDR3 loop spans 16 amino acids. CDR1 and CDR2 from the germline V gene are MDHEN and SYDVKM. Trimming removed 5 bases from V and 5 bases from J; junction bases left unmatched: 9.

This chain connects TRBV27 to TRBJ1-6; TRBD1 is a possible D gene (6 bases). Germline CDR1 is MNHEY and CDR2 is SMNVEV (reference sequence). CDR3 size: 16 residues. V was clipped by 6 bases and J by 0 bases, with 12 bases between them. The CDR3 DNA reads TGTGCCAGCAGAACACAGGGCAGCTCCTATAATTCACCCCTCCACTTT. Encoded protein: CASRTQGSSYNSPLHF.

This chain uses TRBV18 with TRBJ2-3, with TRBD2 matching 8 bases. The ends lost 5 bases at V and 4 bases at J; junction bases unmatched: 2. The CDR3 is made up of 13 amino acids. Looked up from germline, CDR1 is KGHSH and CDR2 is LQKENI. The CDR3 bases are TGTGCCAGCTCAAGCGGGGGTCCAGATACGCAGTATTTT. Its protein is CASSSGGPDTQYF.

This sequence joins TRBV10-3 and TRBJ1-1; D might be TRBD1 (6 bases). Germline V gene data show CDR1 as ENHRY and CDR2 as SYGVKD. The germline V and J ends were trimmed by 3 bases and 1 base, with 9 bases remaining between them. CDR3 length: 14 amino acids. The CDR3 DNA follows: TGTGCCATCAGTGACAGGGGACAGAACACTGAAGCTTTCTTT. It codes for CAISDRGQNTEAFF.

The V and J genes are TRBV11-3 and TRBJ1-6, with D uncertain. The CDR3 totals 15 residues. Germline V CDR1 and CDR2: SGHNT, YENEEA. With 2 bases removed from V and 9 bases from J, the gap between germline ends came to 14 bases. The CDR3 DNA follows: TGTGCCAGCAGCTTACGTCAGCCAACTTCTTCACCCCTCCACTTT. This encodes CASSLRQPTSSPLHF.

V usage is TRBV12-5 and J usage is TRBJ1-5; D may be TRBD1 (6 bases). The germline gives CDR1 LGHNT, CDR2 FRNRAP. Trimming cost V 6 bases and J 2 bases, with 14 bases left between them. The CDR3 covers 15 residues. The CDR3 nucleotides are TGTGCTAGTGGGGGGGGCGGTGGGCGCAATCAGCCCCAGCATTTT. Encoded protein: CASGGGGGRNQPQHF.

This clone was seen only a few times. The CDR3 coding sequence is TGTGCCAGCAGTAATACAGGGGATGCTGGCTACACCTTC. It is translated as CASSNTGDAGYTF. V is TRBV9 and J is TRBJ1-2; 7 nucleotides match TRBD1. The germline gives CDR1 SGDLS, CDR2 YYNGEE. V lost 5 bases, J lost 7 bases, and 8 bases stayed unmatched. This CDR3 contains 13 residues.

Note on this clone: Sequence at one end of the junction differs from germline and may be a read error. The chain carries TRBV7-9 and TRBJ1-2, with D hard to call. CDR3 length: 12 amino acids. The V gene's germline CDR1 is SEHNR and CDR2 FQNEAQ (reference sequence). The CDR3 loop reads CASSLGGSAPSF. For the CDR3, the DNA is TGTGCCAGCAGCTTAGGAGGTTCGGCCCCATCCTTC.

In DNA, the CDR3 is TGTGCCAGCACTTCTTGGGGACAGGGGCGATCCGAGCAGTACTTC. Protein sequence: CASTSWGQGRSEQYF. J is TRBJ2-7 and V is TRBV28; 10 bases fit TRBD1. The germline V gene encodes CDR1 MDHEN and CDR2 SYDVKM. The CDR3 contains 15 residues. V shed 7 bases and J 6 bases; nucleotides not matched to a gene: 12.

This clone has only a few counts. J is TRBJ2-7 and V is TRBV5-4, with TRBD1 identical over 11 bases. The junction had 15 bases not matched to a gene; V was cut back by 3 bases and J by 7 bases. In germline, CDR1 is SGHNT, CDR2 YYREEE (reference sequence). This CDR3 comprises 17 residues. The CDR3 sequence: CASSSVTAGQGVREQYF. CDR3 coding DNA: TGTGCCAGCAGCTCAGTAACAGCGGGACAGGGGGTTAGAGAGCAGTACTTC.

CDR3 amino acids: CASTTPVNYGYTF. Here the CDR3 DNA reads TGTGCCAGCACCACACCCGTTAACTATGGCTACACCTTC. The V gene is TRBV28, the J gene TRBJ1-2, with D unclear. V lost 7 bases, J lost 1 base, and 10 bases lay in between. Germline V lookup: CDR1 MDHEN, CDR2 SYDVKM. The CDR3 is 13 residues long.

The gene calls are TRBV9 and TRBJ2-2; unclear D gene. The length of the CDR3 is 16 residues. In germline, CDR1 is SGDLS, CDR2 YYNGEE. V was clipped by 0 bases and J by 3 bases, with 12 bases between them. The CDR3 is CASSVVSDLDTGELFF. As DNA, the CDR3 is TGTGCCAGCAGCGTAGTCTCGGACCTTGACACCGGGGAGCTGTTTTTT.

This clone was recorded once. V is TRBV5-1 and J is TRBJ2-7; 12 bases line up with TRBD1. The CDR3 covers 16 residues. The V gene end was trimmed by 3 bases and the J gene end by 4 bases; junction bases not matched to a gene: 8. CDR1 and CDR2 from the germline V gene are SGHRS and YFSETQ. CDR3 nucleotide sequence: TGCGCCAGCAGCTCGGGTGGGACAGGGGGCACTTACGAGCAGTACTTC. It is translated as CASSSGGTGGTYEQYF.

This clone came up once. V gene TRBV5-3 combines with J gene TRBJ1-3; no clear D gene. TRBV5-3 is assigned to the ORF class and has an uncertain function. The CDR3 loop spans 13 amino acids. V gave up 9 bases and J gave up 2 bases, with 12 bases separating them. The CDR3 protein is CATHWATGNTIYF. In nucleotides, the CDR3 is TGTGCCACCCACTGGGCTACTGGAAACACCATATATTTT.

This clone appeared a single time. The chain couples TRBV28 to TRBJ2-1; TRBD2 might be the D (5 bases). V was cut by 3 bases and J by 4 bases, with 10 bases left in between. Germline CDR1 and CDR2: MDHEN and SYDVKM. The CDR3 covers 14 residues. The CDR3: CASSFDPGYNEQFF. DNA of the CDR3: TGTGCCAGCAGTTTTGACCCGGGATACAATGAGCAGTTCTTC.

V and J are TRBV5-4 and TRBJ1-2; D is unresolved. Looked up from germline, CDR1 is SGHNT and CDR2 is YYREEE (reference sequence). The CDR3 length is 13 residues. V lost 0 bases and J 8 bases, leaving 11 bases between the germline ends. CDR3 DNA sequence: TGTGCCAGCAGCTTGGTAGCTGATTCCGGCTACACCTTC. Translated, it gives CASSLVADSGYTF.

The J gene is TRBJ1-2, the V gene TRBV18; the D gene is possibly TRBD1 (5 bases). The CDR3 loop spans 13 amino acids. V gave up 1 base and J gave up 5 bases, with 8 bases separating them. CDR1 is KGHSH and CDR2 is LQKENI in the germline V gene. CDR3 in DNA: TGTGCCAGCTCACCACAGGGGCTTTATGGCTACACCTTC. It encodes CASSPQGLYGYTF.

The CDR3 DNA sequence: TGTGCCACCAGTGACTTAGCGGGGGACTACAATGAGCAGTTCTTC. Amino acid sequence: CATSDLAGDYNEQFF. This sequence joins TRBV24-1 and TRBJ2-1; 9 nucleotides match TRBD2. The CDR3 is made up of 15 amino acids. The V and J ends lost 4 bases and 3 bases, in that order; junction bases with no gene match: 3. The V gene's germline CDR1 is KGHDR and CDR2 SFDVKD.

The chain combines TRBV7-2 with TRBJ2-3, with D unresolved. Germline assignment: CDR1 SGHTA and CDR2 FQGNSA. The CDR3 runs 12 residues. Trimming removed 4 bases at V and 9 bases at J, with 11 bases between. CDR3 protein: CASSYPKGTQYF. The DNA of the CDR3 is TGTGCCAGCAGCTACCCCAAAGGAACGCAGTATTTT.

This clone was counted a single time. The CDR3 sequence: CSVERTGSPNYEQYF. The CDR3 DNA follows: TGCAGCGTTGAAAGGACGGGGTCCCCAAACTACGAGCAGTACTTC. V is TRBV29-1 and J is TRBJ2-7; D may be TRBD2 (5 bases). Trimming took 2 bases from V and 3 from J, leaving 17 bases between them. The CDR3 sequence is 15 residues long. Germline V CDR1 and CDR2: SQVTM, ANQGSEA.